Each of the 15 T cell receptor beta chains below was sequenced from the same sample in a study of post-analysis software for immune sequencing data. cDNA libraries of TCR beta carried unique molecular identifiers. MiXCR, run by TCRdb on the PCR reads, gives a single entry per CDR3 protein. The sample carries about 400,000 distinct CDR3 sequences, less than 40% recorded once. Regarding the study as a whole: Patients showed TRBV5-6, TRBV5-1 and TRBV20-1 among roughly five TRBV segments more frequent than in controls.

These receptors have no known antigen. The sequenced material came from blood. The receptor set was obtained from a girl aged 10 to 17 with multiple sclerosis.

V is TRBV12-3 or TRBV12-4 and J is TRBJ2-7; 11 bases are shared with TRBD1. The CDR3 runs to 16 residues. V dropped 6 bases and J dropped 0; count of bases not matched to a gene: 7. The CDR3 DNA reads TGTGCCAGCAGCTGGACAGGGGGCCCCCTCTCCTACGAGCAGTACTTC. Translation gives CASSWTGGPLSYEQYF.

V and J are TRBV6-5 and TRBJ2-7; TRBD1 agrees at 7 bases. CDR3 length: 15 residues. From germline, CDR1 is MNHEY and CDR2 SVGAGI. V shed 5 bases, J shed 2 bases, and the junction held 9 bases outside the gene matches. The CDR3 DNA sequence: TGTGCCAGCAGTCCCGACAGGGCTCGGACCTACGAGCAGTACTTC. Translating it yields CASSPDRARTYEQYF.

CDR3 amino acids: CASSQEVGIYTQYF. Here the CDR3 DNA reads TGCGCCAGCAGCCAAGAAGTGGGGATTTATACGCAGTATTTT. The chain carries TRBV4-1 and TRBJ2-3; the D is unclear. Trimming left V 0 bases short and J 7 bases short, with 11 bases between. The CDR3 contains 14 residues. Germline CDR1 and CDR2: MGHRA and YSYEKL.

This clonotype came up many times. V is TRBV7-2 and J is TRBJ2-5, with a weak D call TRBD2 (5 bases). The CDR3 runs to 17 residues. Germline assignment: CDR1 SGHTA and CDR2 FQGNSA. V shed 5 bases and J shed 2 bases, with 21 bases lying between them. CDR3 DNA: TGTGCCAGCAGCAGATTTCCCCGGGGAGCCAATCAAGAGACCCAGTACTTC. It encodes CASSRFPRGANQETQYF.

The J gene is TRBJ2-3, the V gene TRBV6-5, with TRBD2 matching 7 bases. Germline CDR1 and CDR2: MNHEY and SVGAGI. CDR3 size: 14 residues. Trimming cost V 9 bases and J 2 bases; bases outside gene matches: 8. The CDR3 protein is CASGGSGDTDTQYF. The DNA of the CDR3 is TGTGCCAGTGGCGGCAGCGGGGACACAGATACGCAGTATTTT.

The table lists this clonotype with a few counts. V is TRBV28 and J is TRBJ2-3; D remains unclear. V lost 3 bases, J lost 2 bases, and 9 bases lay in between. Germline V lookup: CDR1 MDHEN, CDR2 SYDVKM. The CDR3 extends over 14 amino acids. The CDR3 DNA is TGTGCCAGCAGTTTCGGTGGCTACACAGATACGCAGTATTTT. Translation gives CASSFGGYTDTQYF.

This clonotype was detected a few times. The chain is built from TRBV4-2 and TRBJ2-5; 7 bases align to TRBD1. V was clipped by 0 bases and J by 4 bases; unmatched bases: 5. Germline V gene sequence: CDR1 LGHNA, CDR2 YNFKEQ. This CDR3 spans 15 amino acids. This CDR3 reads CASSQERAGGETQYF. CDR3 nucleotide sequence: TGTGCCAGCAGCCAAGAGCGGGCAGGGGGAGAGACCCAGTACTTC.

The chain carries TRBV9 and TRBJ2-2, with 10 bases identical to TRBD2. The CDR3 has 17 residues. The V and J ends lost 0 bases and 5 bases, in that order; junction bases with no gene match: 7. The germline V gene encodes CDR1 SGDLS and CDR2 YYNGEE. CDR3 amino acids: CASSVGVAGGQTGELFF. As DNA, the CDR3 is TGTGCCAGCAGCGTAGGGGTAGCGGGGGGCCAAACCGGGGAGCTGTTTTTT.

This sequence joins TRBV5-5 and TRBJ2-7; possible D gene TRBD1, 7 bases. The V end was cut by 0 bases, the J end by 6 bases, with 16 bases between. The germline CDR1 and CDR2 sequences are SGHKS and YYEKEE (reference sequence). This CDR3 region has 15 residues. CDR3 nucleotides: TGTGCCAGCAGCTTGGACCCAGGGGGGCTCTCCGAGCAGTACTTC. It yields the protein CASSLDPGGLSEQYF.

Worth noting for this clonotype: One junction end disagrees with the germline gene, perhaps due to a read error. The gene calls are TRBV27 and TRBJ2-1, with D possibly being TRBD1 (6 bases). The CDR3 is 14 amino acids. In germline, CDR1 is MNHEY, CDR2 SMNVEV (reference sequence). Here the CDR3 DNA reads TGTGCCAGCAGTTCGAGGGGGAGTTACAGTGAGCAGTTCTTC. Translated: CASSSRGSYSEQFF.

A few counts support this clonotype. CDR3 region: CASSALGGAQYF. The CDR3 coding sequence is TGTGCCAGCAGTGCCCTGGGGGGGGCGCAGTATTTT. The V and J genes are TRBV12-3 or TRBV12-4 and TRBJ2-3; 7 bases match TRBD2. CDR3 length: 12 residues. The J segment lost 10 bases and the V segment lost 5 bases, leaving 6 bases of the junction unmatched.

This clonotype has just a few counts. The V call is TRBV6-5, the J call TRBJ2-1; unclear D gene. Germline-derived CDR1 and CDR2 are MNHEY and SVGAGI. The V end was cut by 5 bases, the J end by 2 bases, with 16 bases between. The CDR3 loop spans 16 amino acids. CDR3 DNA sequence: TGTGCCAGCAGTCCTATTCCCCGGCCTGCCTACAATGAGCAGTTCTTC. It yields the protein CASSPIPRPAYNEQFF.

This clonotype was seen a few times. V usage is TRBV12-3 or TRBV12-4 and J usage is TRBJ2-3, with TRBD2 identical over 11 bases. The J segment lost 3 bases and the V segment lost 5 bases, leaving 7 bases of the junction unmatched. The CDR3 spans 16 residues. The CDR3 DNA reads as TGTGCCAGCAGTCTTCTAGCGGGGGGAGGGACAGATACGCAGTATTTT. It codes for CASSLLAGGGTDTQYF.

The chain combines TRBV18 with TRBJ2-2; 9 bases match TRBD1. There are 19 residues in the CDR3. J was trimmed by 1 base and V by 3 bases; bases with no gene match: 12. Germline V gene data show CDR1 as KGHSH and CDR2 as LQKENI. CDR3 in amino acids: CASSPDPGQGIGNTGELFF. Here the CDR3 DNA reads TGTGCCAGCTCACCGGACCCGGGACAGGGTATAGGGAACACCGGGGAGCTGTTTTTT.

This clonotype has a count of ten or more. In DNA form, the CDR3 reads TGTGCCAGCAGCCCGACCTCAGGACAGGGGTATGGCTACACCTTC. This encodes CASSPTSGQGYGYTF. The rearrangement joins TRBV7-2 to TRBJ1-2; the match to TRBD1 covers 9 bases. The trim removed 5 bases at V and 5 bases at J, leaving 9 bases unmatched. The length of the CDR3 is 15 residues. CDR1 and CDR2 (germline): SGHTA, FQGNSA.